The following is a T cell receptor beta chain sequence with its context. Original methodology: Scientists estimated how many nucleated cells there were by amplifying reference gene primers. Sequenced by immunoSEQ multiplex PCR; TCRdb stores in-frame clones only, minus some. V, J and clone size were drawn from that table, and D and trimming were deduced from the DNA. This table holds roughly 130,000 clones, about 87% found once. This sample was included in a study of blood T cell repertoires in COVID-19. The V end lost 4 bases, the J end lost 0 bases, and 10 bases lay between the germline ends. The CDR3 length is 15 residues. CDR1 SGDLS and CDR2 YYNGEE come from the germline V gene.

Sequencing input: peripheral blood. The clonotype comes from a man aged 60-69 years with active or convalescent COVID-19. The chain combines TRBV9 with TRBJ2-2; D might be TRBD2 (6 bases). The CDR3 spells CASSLGTSNTGELFF. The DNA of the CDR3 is TGTGCCAGCAGCCTCGGGACTTCGAACACCGGGGAGCTGTTTTTT. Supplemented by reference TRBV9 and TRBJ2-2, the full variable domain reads DSGVTQTPKHLITATGQRVTLRCSPRSGDLSVYWYQQSLDQGLQFLIQYYNGEERAKGNILERFSAQQFPDLHSELNLSSLELGDSALYFCASSLGTSNTGELFFGEGSRLTVL.